This T cell receptor (beta chain) is drawn from a study of regulatory T cells in long-lasting Graves disease. The ends were cut back, 1 base at V and 5 bases at J, with 17 bases in the middle. The length of the CDR3 is 16 residues. The germline gives CDR1 LNHNV, CDR2 YYDKDF (reference sequence). Investigators prepared the TCR beta libraries by applying iRepertoire HTBI primers and Arm-PCR of CDR3 regions. MiXCR was run by TCRdb on the multiplex PCR reads, yielding one entry per CDR3 protein. The sample records about 200,000 distinct CDR3 sequences, roughly a fifth being singletons. Time point indicated: newly diagnosed GD, antithyroid drugs for less than 3 months. PBMC-derived RNA was used for the TCR library. Ten or more counts support this clonotype. A further study also used this sample, focusing on T cells in Graves' hyperthyroidism and ophthalmopathy. From that second work: In making diagnoses, clinical symptoms, serum thyroxine and TRAb, thyroid ultrasound and orbital computed tomography were all used. A 13 V-J model separated ophthalmopathy from stable hyperthyroidism.

Sample: peripheral blood mononuclear cells (PBMCs), taken at new diagnosis, from a patient treated with antithyroid drugs. The TCR was taken from a woman in her 30s with Graves disease. J is TRBJ2-5 and V is TRBV15, with D tentatively TRBD1 or TRBD2 (7 bases each). CDR3: CATSRGGGGKRETQYF. CDR3 nucleotide sequence: TGTGCCACCAGCAGAGGGGGAGGGGGCAAGCGGGAGACCCAGTACTTC.